The next 9 T cell receptor beta chains were all read from a single sample in a study of blood T cell repertoires in COVID-19. Sequencing was performed with immunoSEQ multiplex PCR; in TCRdb, only in-frame clones are kept and a portion is missing. The table has 350,000 to 400,000 clones, roughly nine tenths seen once. The sequencing input was PBMCs or T cells enriched from blood (not recorded which). The receptors derive from a young man who had recovered from COVID-19.

This clone has only one observation. The V call is TRBV2, the J call TRBJ2-7; no reliable D call. V was shortened by 2 bases and J by 5 bases, with 13 bases between the two germline ends. The CDR3 totals 14 residues. Germline values: CDR1 SNHLY, CDR2 FYNNEI. The CDR3 protein is CASSERPQYNEQYF. The CDR3 nucleotides are TGTGCCAGCAGTGAACGTCCCCAGTATAACGAGCAGTACTTC.

The V call is TRBV6-5, the J call TRBJ2-5, with a possible D match to TRBD1 (6 bases). The CDR3 sequence is 14 residues long. Trimming removed 4 bases from V and 5 bases from J, with 14 bases in between. Looked up from germline, CDR1 is MNHEY and CDR2 is SVGAGI. This chain's CDR3 is CASSSTGFQETQYF. In DNA form, the CDR3 reads TGTGCCAGCAGTTCCACAGGGTTCCAGGAGACCCAGTACTTC.

This rearrangement joins TRBV19 to TRBJ1-4; D remains ambiguous. Per the germline V gene, CDR1 is LNHDA and CDR2 is SQIVND (reference sequence). Between the trimmed V and J ends, which lost 3 bases and 4 bases, there was a span of 6 bases. The CDR3 has 13 residues. Here the CDR3 reads CASSMLSNEKLFF. CDR3 bases: TGTGCCAGTAGTATGCTAAGTAATGAAAAACTGTTTTTT.

The rearrangement joins TRBV18 to TRBJ2-5; D not certain. The CDR3 has 12 amino acids. Trimming removed 3 bases from V and 2 bases from J, with 4 bases in between. Germline V lookup: CDR1 KGHSH, CDR2 LQKENI. The CDR3 here is CASSPSQETQYF. CDR3 DNA: TGTGCCAGCTCACCCTCGCAAGAGACCCAGTACTTC.

The CDR3 reads CASSPPSGRALEQFF. CDR3 nucleotide sequence: TGTGCCAGCTCACCTCCCAGCGGGAGGGCACTTGAGCAGTTCTTC. The rearrangement uses TRBV18 and TRBJ2-1, with 10 bases lining up with TRBD2. V lost 3 bases to trimming and J lost 9 bases; unmatched junction nucleotides: 8. CDR3 length: 15 residues. Germline CDR1 is KGHSH and CDR2 is LQKENI.

The CDR3 reads CASSRQGYYGYTF. Written as DNA, the CDR3 is TGTGCCAGCTCAAGACAGGGATACTATGGCTACACCTTC. The chain couples TRBV18 to TRBJ1-2, with 7 bases that match TRBD1. The germline gives CDR1 KGHSH, CDR2 LQKENI. The CDR3 contains 13 residues. V was clipped by 5 bases and J by 3 bases; unmatched bases: 3.

The J gene is TRBJ2-5, the V gene TRBV11-2; TRBD2 might be the D (5 bases). Trimming shortened V by 5 bases and J by 0 bases, and 16 bases separated the two germline ends. CDR3 length: 16 residues. Germline CDR1 SGHAT, CDR2 FQNNGV. CDR3 nucleotides: TGTGCCAGCAGCCCTGGGCGGAGGAACTACCAAGAGACCCAGTACTTC. It codes for CASSPGRRNYQETQYF.

This chain connects TRBV5-5 to TRBJ1-5; D is unclear. The CDR3 loop spans 14 amino acids. The V gene's germline CDR1 is SGHKS and CDR2 YYEKEE (reference sequence). V dropped 0 bases and J dropped 5 bases, with 9 bases sitting between them. This CDR3 is CASSLGDIYQPQHF. As DNA, the CDR3 is TGTGCCAGCAGCTTGGGCGACATATATCAGCCCCAGCATTTT. The complete variable domain, with remaining parts taken from reference TRBV5-5 and TRBJ1-5, reads DAGVTQSPTHLIKTRGQQVTLRCSPISGHKSVSWYQQVLGQGPQFIFQYYEKEERGRGNFPDRFSARQFPNYSSELNVNALLLGDSALYLCASSLGDIYQPQHFGDGTRLSIL.

The chain joins TRBV19 to TRBJ1-1, with 9 bases aligning to TRBD1. J was trimmed by 4 bases and V by 4 bases; bases with no gene match: 10. The CDR3 spans 16 residues. The germline V gene encodes CDR1 LNHDA and CDR2 SQIVND (reference sequence). CDR3 residues: CASSTRTGAAGTEAFF. In nucleotides, the CDR3 is TGTGCCAGTAGTACTCGGACAGGGGCGGCGGGCACTGAAGCTTTCTTT.